The following is a T cell receptor beta chain sequence with its context. Its antigen is not known. This sample is drawn from a study of cytomegalovirus exposure and HLA in healthy donors. The donors were healthy bone marrow donors. Primers for the PCR totalled 60 Vbeta and 13 Jbeta. The repertoire was sequenced with immunoSEQ multiplex PCR; TCRdb's copy has only in-frame clones and lacks some. The sample includes roughly 160,000 clones, approximately 80% of them seen just once. The germline gives CDR1 SGHTA, CDR2 FQGTGA. The CDR3 totals 15 residues. V was clipped by 2 bases and J by 5 bases; unmatched bases: 6. Points from the study as a whole: A later analysis linked a missense variant in DCLRE1C to the trimming of TCR beta V and J genes. TCR association rates varied by HLA locus in a later analysis, with DRB1 highest and HLA-C lowest. High sensitivity and specificity were reportedly achieved when the classifier diagnosed cytomegalovirus status.

The chain employs TRBV7-3 and TRBJ2-5; 9 nucleotides match TRBD1. The receptor was isolated from a male donor in good health and CMV-seronegative. Sample: PBMCs. Written as DNA, the CDR3 is TGTGCCAGCAGCTTAGGGGGACAGGGCCGGGAGACCCAGTACTTC. It encodes CASSLGGQGRETQYF.